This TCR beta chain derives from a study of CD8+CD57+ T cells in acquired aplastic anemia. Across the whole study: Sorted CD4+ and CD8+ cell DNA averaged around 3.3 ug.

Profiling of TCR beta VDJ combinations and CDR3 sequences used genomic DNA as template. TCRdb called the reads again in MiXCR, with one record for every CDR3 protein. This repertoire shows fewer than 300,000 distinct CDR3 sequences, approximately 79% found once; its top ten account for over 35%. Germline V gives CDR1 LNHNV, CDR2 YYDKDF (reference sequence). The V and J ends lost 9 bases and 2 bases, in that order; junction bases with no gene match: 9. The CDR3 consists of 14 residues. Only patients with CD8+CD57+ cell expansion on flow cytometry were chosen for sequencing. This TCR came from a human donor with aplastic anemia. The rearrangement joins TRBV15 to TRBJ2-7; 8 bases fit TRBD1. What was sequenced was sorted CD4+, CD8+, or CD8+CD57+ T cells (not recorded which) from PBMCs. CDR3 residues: CATGHRGETYEQYF. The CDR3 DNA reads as TGTGCCACGGGACACAGGGGGGAGACCTACGAGCAGTACTTC.